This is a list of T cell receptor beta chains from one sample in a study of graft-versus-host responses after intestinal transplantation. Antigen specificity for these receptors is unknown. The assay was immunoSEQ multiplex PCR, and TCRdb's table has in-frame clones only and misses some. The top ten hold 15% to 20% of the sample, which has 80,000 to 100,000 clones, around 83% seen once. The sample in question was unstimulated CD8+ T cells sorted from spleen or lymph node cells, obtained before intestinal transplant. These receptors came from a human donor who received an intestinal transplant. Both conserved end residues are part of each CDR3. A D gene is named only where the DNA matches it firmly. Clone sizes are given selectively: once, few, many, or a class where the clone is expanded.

CSVDTGTGSQAFF	TGCAGCGTTGATACCGGGACAGGGAGTCAAGCTTTCTTT	NA	TRBV29-1	TRBD1	TRBJ1-1
CASTRLAGGPTEELFF	TGTGCCAGCACCCGACTAGCGGGAGGGCCGACCGAGGAGCTGTTTTTT	once	TRBV5-4	TRBD2	TRBJ2-2
CASSHGQGTGEKLFF	TGCGCCAGCAGCCACGGACAGGGGACTGGGGAAAAACTGTTTTTT	NA	TRBV4-1	TRBD1	TRBJ1-4
CASSRRGDRVDPGELFF	TGTGCCAGCAGCAGGAGGGGGGACAGGGTCGACCCCGGGGAGCTGTTTTTT	NA	TRBV21-1	NA	TRBJ2-2
CASSLYGAGSYNEQFF	TGCGCCAGCAGCTTGTATGGGGCGGGATCCTACAATGAGCAGTTCTTC	once	TRBV5-1	NA	TRBJ2-1
CASSLRGQETQYF	TGTGCCAGCAGCCTCAGGGGGCAAGAGACCCAGTACTTC	NA	TRBV6-5	TRBD1	TRBJ2-5
CASSQERQGPGYTF	TGCGCCAGCAGCCAAGAGAGACAGGGGCCTGGCTACACCTTC	NA	TRBV4-1	TRBD1	TRBJ1-2
CASSLGPKDYEQYF	TGTGCCAGCAGTTTAGGACCCAAAGACTACGAGCAGTACTTC	few	TRBV6-5	NA	TRBJ2-7
CASSWDRGGETQYF	TGTGCCAGCAGCTGGGACAGGGGAGGAGAGACCCAGTACTTC	NA	TRBV28	TRBD1	TRBJ2-5
CASSLGSGVSSYEQYF	TGTGCCAGCAGCTTGGGCAGCGGGGTGAGCTCCTACGAGCAGTACTTC	NA	TRBV5-6	TRBD2	TRBJ2-7
CASSISGNTGELFF	TGTGCCAGCAGTATTAGCGGGAACACCGGGGAGCTGTTTTTT	NA	TRBV27	NA	TRBJ2-2
CASSEWLNYGYTF	TGTGCCAGCAGTGAATGGCTTAACTATGGCTACACCTTC	NA	TRBV6-5	NA	TRBJ1-2
CASSWGGETQYF	TGTGCCAGCAGCTGGGGCGGGGAGACCCAGTACTTC	NA	TRBV5-6	NA	TRBJ2-5
CASSLTSGTPNQEQYF	TGTGCCAGCAGCTTAACTAGCGGGACCCCCAATCAAGAGCAGTACTTC	NA	TRBV13	TRBD2	TRBJ2-7
CASSARGPYEQYF	TGTGCCAGCAGTGCCCGGGGCCCCTACGAGCAGTACTTC	NA	TRBV2	NA	TRBJ2-7
CASSLDPAVGLRNYEQYF	TGTGCCAGCAGCTTAGATCCGGCGGTAGGACTCCGAAACTACGAGCAGTACTTC	NA	TRBV11-2	NA	TRBJ2-7
CASSPLLGDQETQYF	TGTGCCAGCAGTCCCCTTTTGGGGGACCAAGAGACCCAGTACTTC	NA	TRBV6-5	NA	TRBJ2-5
CASSEFRSGNTIYF	TGTGCCAGCAGTGAATTCAGGTCTGGAAACACCATATATTTT	NA	TRBV25-1	NA	TRBJ1-3
CASTDRGNTEAFF	TGTGCCAGCACCGACAGAGGGAACACTGAAGCTTTCTTT	NA	TRBV5-8	NA	TRBJ1-1
CASSVSNIYTF	TGCGCCAGCAGTGTTTCCAATATCTACACCTTC	NA	TRBV10-2	NA	TRBJ1-2
CATSRDWPHREGGGELFF	TGTGCCACCAGCAGAGATTGGCCCCACCGGGAGGGCGGCGGGGAGCTGTTTTTT	NA	TRBV15	TRBD2	TRBJ2-2
CASSMGLAGNEQFF	TGTGCCAGTAGTATGGGACTAGCGGGCAATGAGCAGTTCTTC	NA	TRBV19	TRBD2	TRBJ2-1
CASSDSRTSPRFF	TGTGCCAGCAGTGACTCTAGGACTAGTCCTCGGTTCTTC	NA	TRBV6-4	TRBD2	TRBJ2-1
CASTIRPSGNEQFF	TGTGCCAGTACCATCAGACCCTCAGGCAATGAGCAGTTCTTC	NA	TRBV19	NA	TRBJ2-1
CASSVAREGDTQYF	TGTGCCAGCAGCGTAGCTAGGGAAGGGGATACGCAGTATTTT	NA	TRBV9	NA	TRBJ2-3
CASSIPGLVGEQYF	TGTGCCAGCAGTATACCTGGACTAGTTGGGGAGCAGTACTTC	NA	TRBV28	TRBD2	TRBJ2-7
CASSLRLAELNEQFF	TGTGCCAGCAGTTTACGACTAGCGGAGCTAAATGAGCAGTTCTTC	NA	TRBV28	TRBD2	TRBJ2-1
CASSLTGGTGGNLGEAFF	TGTGCCAGCAGCTTAACCGGAGGGACAGGGGGAAATTTAGGTGAAGCTTTCTTT	once	TRBV7-3	TRBD1	TRBJ1-1
CASSSESHNQPQHF	TGTGCCAGCAGTTCAGAGTCACACAATCAGCCCCAGCATTTT	NA	TRBV6-5	NA	TRBJ1-5
CASSLGAGSGDTQYF	TGTGCCAGCAGCTTAGGGGCTGGTTCTGGAGATACGCAGTATTTT	NA	TRBV7-9	NA	TRBJ2-3
CASSQTGGGETQYF	TGTGCCAGCAGCCAGACAGGAGGGGGAGAGACCCAGTACTTC	NA	TRBV11-2	NA	TRBJ2-5
CASSLGDYSNQPQHF	TGTGCCAGCAGCTTAGGGGATTATAGCAATCAGCCCCAGCATTTT	NA	TRBV5-6	NA	TRBJ1-5
CASSLEGWETQYF	TGTGCCAGCAGCTTAGAGGGCTGGGAGACCCAGTACTTC	NA	TRBV5-6	NA	TRBJ2-5
CASSYDGDTEAFF	TGTGCCAGCAGCTACGACGGAGACACTGAAGCTTTCTTT	NA	TRBV5-6	NA	TRBJ1-1
CASSEYSPYYGYTF	TGCGCCAGCAGTGAGTACAGCCCGTACTATGGCTACACCTTC	NA	TRBV10-1	NA	TRBJ1-2
CASSVESDTEAFF	TGTGCCAGCAGCGTAGAGTCTGACACTGAAGCTTTCTTT	NA	TRBV9	NA	TRBJ1-1
CASSTSGRANTEAFF	TGTGCCAGCAGCACCTCGGGACGGGCGAACACTGAAGCTTTCTTT	NA	TRBV7-9	NA	TRBJ1-1
CASRILRSYEQYF	TGTGCCAGCAGGATTTTAAGGTCCTACGAGCAGTACTTC	few	TRBV6-1	NA	TRBJ2-7
CASSPTRGAVGWDTEAFF	TGTGCCAGCAGTCCTACCCGGGGGGCCGTTGGTTGGGACACTGAAGCTTTCTTT	few	TRBV2	NA	TRBJ1-1
CASSVGIGKAQYF	TGTGCCAGCAGCGTAGGGATAGGGAAGGCCCAGTACTTC	once	TRBV9	NA	TRBJ2-5